The rows below give T cell receptor beta chains drawn from one sample of a study of blood T cell repertoires in COVID-19. The protocol was immunoSEQ multiplex PCR, while the TCRdb copy is restricted to in-frame clones and leaves out a portion. The data contain roughly 170,000 clones, approximately 87% of them singletons. Sequencing was performed on peripheral blood. Receptor source: a man in his 70s with active or convalescent COVID-19. The CDR3 runs from the conserved cysteine through the conserved F or W. A D gene is named only where the DNA matches it firmly. Clone size is not always given. Where it is, it says once, few, many or a class for expanded clones.

size,J,D,V,DNA,CDR3
-,TRBJ2-7,TRBD2,TRBV27,TGTGCCAGCCTAGCGGGAGACGAGCAGTACTTC,CASLAGDEQYF
once,TRBJ2-7,-,TRBV12-3/TRBV12-4,TGTGCCAGCAGGGGGGCCTCCTACGAGCAGTACTTC,CASRGASYEQYF
-,TRBJ1-5,-,TRBV7-2,TGTGCCAGCAGCTTAGGGGGCGGCAATCAGCCCCAGCATTTT,CASSLGGGNQPQHF
once,TRBJ1-2,-,TRBV7-2,TGTGCCAGCAGCTCCCCTCGGGGGAGGAGCTATGGCTACACCTTC,CASSSPRGRSYGYTF
-,TRBJ2-1,TRBD2,TRBV2,TGTGCCAGCAGTGAACAACTAGCGGGAGTCAATGAGCAGTTCTTC,CASSEQLAGVNEQFF
-,TRBJ2-1,-,TRBV27,TGTGCCAGCAGTCCATCAAAGATGGGGCCCCCCCAGTCCTACAATGAGCAGTTCTTC,CASSPSKMGPPQSYNEQFF
-,TRBJ1-5,-,TRBV18,TGTGCCAGCTCACTACTGGGGCAGAACCAAGGCAATCAGCCCCAGCATTTT,CASSLLGQNQGNQPQHF
-,TRBJ2-1,TRBD2,TRBV4-2,TGTGCCAGCAGCCAAGAAGTGGGACTAGCGGGGAGGGATGAGCAGTTCTTC,CASSQEVGLAGRDEQFF
-,TRBJ1-2,-,TRBV15,TGTGCCACCAGCAGAGATCTGGGGGCAAACTATGGCTACACCTTC,CATSRDLGANYGYTF
-,TRBJ1-3,TRBD1,TRBV9,TGTGCCAGCAGCACCCCAGGACAGGGCACCCTCCTCTCTGGAAACACCATATATTTT,CASSTPGQGTLLSGNTIYF
-,TRBJ1-1,-,TRBV7-9,TGTGCCAGCAGCTTAACCAGGGATACTGAAGCTTTCTTT,CASSLTRDTEAFF
many,TRBJ1-1,-,TRBV7-2,TGTGCCAGCACCACAAACCTGAACACTGAAGCTTTCTTT,CASTTNLNTEAFF
once,TRBJ1-4,TRBD1,TRBV7-9,TGTGCCAGCAGCTCCCGGGACAGGGGGCTCGGAAAACTGTTTTTT,CASSSRDRGLGKLFF
-,TRBJ1-3,-,TRBV10-3,TGTGCCATCAGTGAGTCGACGGCGGGGTTGGGAAACACCATATATTTT,CAISESTAGLGNTIYF
-,TRBJ1-1,TRBD1,TRBV9,TGTGCCAGCAGCGCCTCGGACAGGATCGTAGGCACTGAAGCTTTCTTT,CASSASDRIVGTEAFF
few,TRBJ1-1,TRBD1,TRBV12-5,TGTGCTAGTGGAACAGGGGCAATAAACACTGAAGCTTTCTTT,CASGTGAINTEAFF
-,TRBJ2-1,-,TRBV29-1,TGCAGCGTGGCCGGTGTGCGGGCGTTCTACAATGAGCAGTTCTTC,CSVAGVRAFYNEQFF
-,TRBJ2-4,-,TRBV7-9,TGTGCCAGCAGCTTAGGAGTCGCCCCCAGGGCACCAGCCAAAAACATTCAGTACTTC,CASSLGVAPRAPAKNIQYF
once,TRBJ1-4,TRBD1,TRBV19,TGTGCCAGTAGTATAGGAGACAGGGTACCTAATGAAAAACTGTTTTTT,CASSIGDRVPNEKLFF
-,TRBJ1-4,-,TRBV9,TGTGCCAGCAGCGTAGGGGACTCGCATGAAAAACTGTTTTTT,CASSVGDSHEKLFF
-,TRBJ2-1,-,TRBV11-2,TGTGCCAGCAGCCGGTGGGGCAGACCAAGCTCCTACAATGAGCAGTTCTTC,CASSRWGRPSSYNEQFF
-,TRBJ1-2,-,TRBV30,TGTGCCTCCACTCGGGTCGGGAGGGGGAAACGGGATGGCTACACCTTC,CASTRVGRGKRDGYTF
-,TRBJ2-7,TRBD2,TRBV7-2,TGTGCCAGCAGCCCAAGACTAGCGGGAGGCTACGAGCAGTACTTC,CASSPRLAGGYEQYF
-,TRBJ1-5,-,TRBV7-2,TGTGCCAGCAGCTTAGCAGGAGGTGCCCAGCCCCAGCATTTT,CASSLAGGAQPQHF
once,TRBJ1-1,-,TRBV12-3/TRBV12-4,TGTGCCAGCAGTTTACGCACTGAAGCTTTCTTT,CASSLRTEAFF
-,TRBJ1-3,TRBD1,TRBV19,TGTGCCAGTAGTCTGGGACAGGTTCACTCTGGAAACACCATATATTTT,CASSLGQVHSGNTIYF
-,TRBJ2-3,-,TRBV4-3,TGCGCCAGCAGCCAAGCAGCGACTAGCAGGGGAGATACGCAGTATTTT,CASSQAATSRGDTQYF
-,TRBJ1-4,TRBD1,TRBV5-1,TGCGCCAGCAGCTTGGGGACAGGGCTTAATGAAAAACTGTTTTTT,CASSLGTGLNEKLFF
-,TRBJ1-1,-,TRBV13,TGTGCCAGCAGCCCTCGGTGGACTGAAGCTTTCTTT,CASSPRWTEAFF
-,TRBJ2-3,-,TRBV5-1,TGCGCCAGCAGCTTGGGGGGACTCCTCACAGATACGCAGTATTTT,CASSLGGLLTDTQYF
-,TRBJ2-2,-,TRBV3-1/TRBV3-2,TGTGCCAGCAGCCAAGGTTTAGCGGCGAACACCGGGGAGCTGTTTTTT,CASSQGLAANTGELFF
-,TRBJ2-1,TRBD1,TRBV19,TGTGCCAGTACAAAGGGACAGGCATACAATGAGCAGTTCTTC,CASTKGQAYNEQFF
-,TRBJ2-5,-,TRBV5-4,TGTGCCAGCAGCGTGGGCGGGAAAGAGACCCAGTACTTC,CASSVGGKETQYF
-,TRBJ1-1,-,TRBV19,TGTGCCAGTAGTACTCTTACGGTCACTGAAGCTTTCTTT,CASSTLTVTEAFF
-,TRBJ1-2,-,TRBV7-2,TGTGCCAGCAGCTCCGAGGATACCTATGGCTACACCTTC,CASSSEDTYGYTF
-,TRBJ2-5,-,TRBV9,TGTGCCAGCAGCGTAAACCAGGGGCCCCAAGAGACCCAGTACTTC,CASSVNQGPQETQYF
once,TRBJ1-1,-,TRBV4-3,TGCGCCAGCAGCCAAGATCGGACAGCCCTTCCTGAAGCTTTCTTT,CASSQDRTALPEAFF
once,TRBJ1-4,-,TRBV25-1,TGTGCCAGCAGTGATGGGGGCGTCGGTGAAAAACTGTTTTTT,CASSDGGVGEKLFF
once,TRBJ1-5,-,TRBV12-3/TRBV12-4,TGTGCCAGCAGTGAGAGGAATCAGCCCCAGCATTTT,CASSERNQPQHF
-,TRBJ2-1,-,TRBV5-1,TGCGCCAGCAGACCCCTGGGGGGCTCCTACAATGAGCAGTTCTTC,CASRPLGGSYNEQFF
-,TRBJ1-2,-,TRBV5-4,TGTGCCAGCAGCTCCAGGGCCCTTAACTATGGCTACACCTTC,CASSSRALNYGYTF
-,TRBJ1-2,-,TRBV27,TGTGCCAGCAGCCCACGGACGGGGAACTATGGCTACACCTTC,CASSPRTGNYGYTF
-,TRBJ2-7,-,TRBV19,TGTGCCAGTAGTATTAGGGGGGGAGAGCAGTACTTC,CASSIRGGEQYF
-,TRBJ1-5,TRBD1,TRBV6-2/TRBV6-3,TGTGCCAGCAGTTTCGGACAGGGTACCGTATATAGCAATCAGCCCCAGCATTTT,CASSFGQGTVYSNQPQHF
-,TRBJ1-5,-,TRBV6-5,TGTGCCAGCAGTTCCGACAGTAGCAATCAGCCCCAGCATTTT,CASSSDSSNQPQHF
-,TRBJ1-2,-,TRBV12-3/TRBV12-4,TGTGCCAGCAGTCTAGATCGGAACTATGGCTACACCTTC,CASSLDRNYGYTF
-,TRBJ1-5,TRBD1,TRBV27,TGTGCCAGCAGTTCCCATAACAGGGGGCTTTACCAGCCCCAGCATTTT,CASSSHNRGLYQPQHF
-,TRBJ2-5,-,TRBV6-5,TGTGCCAGCAGCCCAGGGTGGGAGACCCAGTACTTC,CASSPGWETQYF
once,TRBJ2-5,TRBD2,TRBV7-2,TGTGCCAGCAGCTTAGCCAGCGGGGGGGGCAAGACCCAGTACTTC,CASSLASGGGKTQYF
-,TRBJ2-1,TRBD2,TRBV7-8,TGTGCCAGCAGTCAACCGGGACTAGCGGGGGCGGGGCAGTTCTTC,CASSQPGLAGAGQFF